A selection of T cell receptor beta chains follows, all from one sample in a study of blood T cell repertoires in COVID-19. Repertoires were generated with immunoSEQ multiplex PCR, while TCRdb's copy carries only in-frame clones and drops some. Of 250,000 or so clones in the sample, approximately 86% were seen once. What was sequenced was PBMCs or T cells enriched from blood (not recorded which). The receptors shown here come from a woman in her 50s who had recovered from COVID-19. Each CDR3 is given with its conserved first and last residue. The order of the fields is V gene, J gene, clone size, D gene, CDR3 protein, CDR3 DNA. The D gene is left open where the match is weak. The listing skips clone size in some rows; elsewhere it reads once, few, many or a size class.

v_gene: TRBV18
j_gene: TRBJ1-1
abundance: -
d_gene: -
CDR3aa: CASSPRTGQNTEAFF
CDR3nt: TGTGCCAGCTCACCACGAACGGGACAGAACACTGAAGCTTTCTTT

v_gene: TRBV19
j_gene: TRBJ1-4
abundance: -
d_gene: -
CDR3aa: CASSITRLGGEKLFF
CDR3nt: TGTGCCAGTAGTATAACGAGGCTCGGAGGTGAAAAACTGTTTTTT

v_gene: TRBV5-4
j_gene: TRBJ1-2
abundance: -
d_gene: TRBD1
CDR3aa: CASSPDRGNYGYTF
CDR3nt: TGTGCCAGCAGCCCCGACAGGGGGAACTATGGCTACACCTTC

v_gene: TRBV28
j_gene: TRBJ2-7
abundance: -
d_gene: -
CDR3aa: CASTDRSSYEQYF
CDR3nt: TGTGCCAGCACAGACAGAAGCTCCTACGAGCAGTACTTC

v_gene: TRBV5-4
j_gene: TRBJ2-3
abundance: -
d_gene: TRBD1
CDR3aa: CASSFFRGQSTDTQYF
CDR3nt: TGTGCCAGCAGCTTCTTCAGGGGGCAGAGCACAGATACGCAGTATTTT

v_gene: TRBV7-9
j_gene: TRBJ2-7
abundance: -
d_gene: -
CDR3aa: CASSSNPGAGEQYF
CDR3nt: TGTGCCAGCAGCTCTAACCCAGGGGCGGGTGAGCAGTACTTC

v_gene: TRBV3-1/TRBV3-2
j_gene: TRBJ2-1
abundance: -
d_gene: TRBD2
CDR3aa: CASSHPPGGLNNEQFF
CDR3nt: TGTGCCAGCAGCCACCCCCCGGGAGGGCTGAACAATGAGCAGTTCTTC

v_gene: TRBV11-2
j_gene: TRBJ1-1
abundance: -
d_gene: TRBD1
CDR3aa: CASSQHQGGPNTEAFF
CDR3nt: TGTGCCAGCAGCCAACATCAGGGGGGCCCGAACACTGAAGCTTTCTTT

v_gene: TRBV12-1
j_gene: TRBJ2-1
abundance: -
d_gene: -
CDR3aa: CASSFDVGGSYNEQFF
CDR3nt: TGTGCCAGCAGCTTTGATGTGGGAGGGAGCTACAATGAGCAGTTCTTC

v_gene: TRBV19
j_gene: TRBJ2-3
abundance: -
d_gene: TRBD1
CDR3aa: CASSSSGGTDTQYF
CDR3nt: TGTGCCAGTAGTTCTTCAGGGGGAACGGATACGCAGTATTTT

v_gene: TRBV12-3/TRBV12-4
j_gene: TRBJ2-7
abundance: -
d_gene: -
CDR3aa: CASSSTGSYEQYF
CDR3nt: TGTGCCAGCAGCTCCACAGGGTCCTACGAGCAGTACTTC

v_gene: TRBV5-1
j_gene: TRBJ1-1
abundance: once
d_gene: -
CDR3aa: CASSLVTSGTEAFF
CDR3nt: TGCGCCAGCAGCTTGGTAACATCGGGCACTGAAGCTTTCTTT

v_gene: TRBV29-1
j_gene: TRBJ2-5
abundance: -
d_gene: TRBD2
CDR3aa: CSVGALAGVQETQYF
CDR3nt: TGCAGCGTTGGAGCACTAGCGGGGGTCCAAGAGACCCAGTACTTC